These 16 T cell receptor beta chains were sequenced from one sample in a study of shared clonotypes between healthy human individuals. Sequenced by immunoSEQ multiplex PCR; TCRdb stores in-frame clones only, minus some. The data show some 1 million clones, roughly 80% seen once. Source material: memory CD4+ T cells sorted from blood. Subset here: CD45RA-negative fraction. The receptor set was obtained from a man aged 18 to 29 in good health.

The chain uses TRBV27 and TRBJ1-5; tentative D call: TRBD1 (5 bases). This CDR3 contains 14 residues. Germline-derived CDR1 and CDR2 are MNHEY and SMNVEV (reference sequence). The germline V and J ends were trimmed by 1 base and 9 bases, with 13 bases remaining between them. CDR3 sequence (DNA): TGTGCCAGCAGTTTATTACAAGACAGTTTGCCCCAGCATTTT. Translation: CASSLLQDSLPQHF.

The genes are TRBV6-6 and TRBJ2-7; D remains ambiguous. The germline V and J ends were trimmed by 5 bases and 3 bases, with 11 bases remaining between them. Germline V gene sequence: CDR1 MNHNY, CDR2 SVGAGI (reference sequence). This CDR3 is 13 amino acids long. This chain's CDR3 is CASSRGLDYEQYF. CDR3 nucleotide sequence: TGTGCCAGCAGTCGCGGTTTGGACTACGAGCAGTACTTC.

This chain uses TRBV28 with TRBJ2-5; D assignment may be TRBD1 or TRBD2 (7 bases each). The V end lost 8 bases, the J end lost 5 bases, and 12 bases lay between the germline ends. The CDR3 covers 12 residues. The germline V gene has CDR1 MDHEN and CDR2 SYDVKM. CDR3 sequence reads: CASGRGQETQYF. CDR3 coding DNA: TGTGCCAGCGGGAGGGGACAGGAGACCCAGTACTTC. Drawing the rest from reference TRBV28 and TRBJ2-5, the complete variable domain is DVKVTQSSRYLVKRTGEKVFLECVQDMDHENMFWYRQDPGLGLRLIYFSYDVKMKEKGDIPEGYSVSREKKERFSLILESASTNQTSMYLCASGRGQETQYFGPGTRLLVL.

The genes are TRBV7-2 and TRBJ2-1; no firm D call. The V end lost 5 bases, the J end lost 8 bases, and 13 bases lay between the germline ends. Germline CDR1 SGHTA, CDR2 FQGNSA. The length of the CDR3 is 13 residues. The DNA for the CDR3 is TGTGCCAGCAGCCGGGCAGCAGGCGATGAGCAGTTCTTC. This encodes CASSRAAGDEQFF.

The chain has TRBV7-2 and TRBJ2-3; D possibly corresponds to TRBD1 (6 bases). The CDR3 runs to 15 residues. V gave up 6 bases and J gave up 0 bases, with 13 bases separating them. CDR1 and CDR2 (germline): SGHTA, FQGNSA. The CDR3 spells CASRLQGISTDTQYF. The DNA of the CDR3 is TGTGCCAGCAGGCTACAGGGAATCAGCACAGATACGCAGTATTTT.

The CDR3 DNA reads TGTGCCAGCAGTGACACCGGGACAGGGAACACTGAAGCTTTCTTT. Its protein product is CASSDTGTGNTEAFF. V and J are TRBV25-1 and TRBJ1-1; 8 bases are a match to TRBD1. The CDR3 is 15 amino acids. J was trimmed by 1 base and V by 3 bases; bases with no gene match: 4. Per germline, CDR1 MGHDK and CDR2 SYGVNS.

The chain carries TRBV9 and TRBJ2-2; D is unresolved. Germline V lookup: CDR1 SGDLS, CDR2 YYNGEE. Trimming removed 1 base from V and 1 base from J, with 17 bases in between. The CDR3 contains 18 residues. In DNA, the CDR3 is TGTGCCAGCAGCGTAAGTCTGAGAGGTTCGCGGAACACCGGGGAGCTGTTTTTT. Translated: CASSVSLRGSRNTGELFF.

A note on this clone: Other DNA variants within this sample encode the same CDR3. The V and J genes are TRBV19 and TRBJ1-6; D unresolved. The V end was cut by 6 bases, the J end by 0 bases, with 9 bases between. CDR1 and CDR2 from the germline V gene are LNHDA and SQIVND (reference sequence). The CDR3 is made up of 15 amino acids. The CDR3 loop is CASRGDSSYNSPLHF. As DNA, the CDR3 is TGTGCCAGTAGGGGAGATAGCTCCTATAATTCACCCCTCCACTTT.

This clone was recorded many times. The J gene is TRBJ1-5, the V gene TRBV5-1, with 7 bases identical to TRBD1. The CDR3 length is 15 residues. Per germline, CDR1 SGHRS and CDR2 YFSETQ. Trimming took 0 bases from V and 3 from J; bases not matched to a gene: 3. CDR3 in amino acids: CASSLEGQLNQPQHF. The CDR3 nucleotides are TGCGCCAGCAGCTTGGAGGGACAGCTCAATCAGCCCCAGCATTTT.

This chain connects TRBV6-6 to TRBJ1-6; D remains ambiguous. Germline V lookup: CDR1 MNHNY, CDR2 SVGAGI (reference sequence). The CDR3 covers 13 residues. For the CDR3, the DNA is TGTGCTGTCGGGAGGGCCTATAATTCACCCCTCCACTTT. It encodes CAVGRAYNSPLHF.

This clone was observed a handful of times. This chain connects TRBV5-1 to TRBJ1-4; 11 nucleotides line up with TRBD1. This CDR3 contains 15 residues. J was trimmed by 8 bases and V by 2 bases; bases with no gene match: 5. Germline V CDR1 and CDR2: SGHRS, YFSETQ. This chain's CDR3 is CASSFGTGGNEKLFF. For the CDR3, the DNA is TGCGCCAGCAGCTTCGGGACAGGGGGTAACGAAAAACTGTTTTTT.

The J gene is TRBJ2-5, the V gene TRBV5-4; perhaps TRBD1 as D (6 bases). This CDR3 spans 13 amino acids. V dropped 5 bases and J dropped 2 bases, with 10 bases sitting between them. Germline CDR1 and CDR2: SGHNT and YYREEE (reference sequence). CDR3 residues: CASRVGQQETQYF. Here the CDR3 DNA reads TGTGCCAGCAGAGTTGGACAGCAAGAGACCCAGTACTTC.

This clone occurred a few times. J is TRBJ1-2 and V is TRBV18; no reliable D call. The CDR3 has 12 residues. From germline, CDR1 is KGHSH and CDR2 LQKENI. Trimming pared 2 bases from V and 1 base from J, leaving 2 bases between. The CDR3: CASSPDNYGYTF. In DNA, the CDR3 is TGTGCCAGCTCACCAGATAACTATGGCTACACCTTC. Based on the CDR3 plus reference TRBV18 and TRBJ1-2, the full variable domain is NAGVMQNPRHLVRRRGQEARLRCSPMKGHSHVYWYRQLPEEGLKFMVYLQKENIIDESGMPKERFSAEFPKEGPSILRIQQVVRGDSAAYFCASSPDNYGYTFGSGTRLTVV.

The chain has TRBV4-1 and TRBJ2-7, with unresolved D. Trimming took off 1 base at V and 6 bases at J, with 10 bases between the two ends. The CDR3 consists of 13 residues. CDR1 is MGHRA and CDR2 is YSYEKL in the germline V gene. The DNA of the CDR3 is TGCGCCAGCAGCCAAGTCTTGAAGAGCGAGCAGTACTTC. Its protein product is CASSQVLKSEQYF.

In the case of this clone: The same CDR3 can be traced to other DNA sequences in this sample. The chain joins TRBV2 to TRBJ2-5, with D maybe TRBD1 (6 bases). Germline CDR1 SNHLY, CDR2 FYNNEI. The V and J ends lost 5 bases and 3 bases respectively, with 7 bases between them. CDR3 size: 12 residues. The CDR3 region is CASSRTEETQYF. Written as DNA, the CDR3 is TGTGCCAGCAGTAGGACAGAAGAGACCCAGTACTTC.

This clone turned up a few times. Other nucleotide sequences in the sample specify the same CDR3. The gene calls are TRBV5-1 and TRBJ2-3; no clear D gene. CDR1 is SGHRS and CDR2 is YFSETQ in the germline V gene. Trimming removed 4 bases from V and 3 bases from J, with 9 bases in between. The CDR3 is 13 residues long. The CDR3: CASSPDRTDTQYF. The CDR3 DNA reads as TGCGCCAGCAGCCCCGACCGAACAGATACGCAGTATTTT.